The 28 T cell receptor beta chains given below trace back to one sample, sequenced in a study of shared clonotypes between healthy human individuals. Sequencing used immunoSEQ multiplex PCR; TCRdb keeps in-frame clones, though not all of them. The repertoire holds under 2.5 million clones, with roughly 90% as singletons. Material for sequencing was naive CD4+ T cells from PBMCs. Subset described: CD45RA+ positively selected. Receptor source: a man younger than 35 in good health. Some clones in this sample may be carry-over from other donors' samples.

The CDR3 sequence: CASTLGHGETQYF. CDR3 DNA: TGTGCCAGTACCCTGGGGCACGGGGAGACCCAGTACTTC. The chain is built from TRBV19 and TRBJ2-5, with D possibly TRBD1 on 5 matching bases. The CDR3 has 13 amino acids. The germline V gene encodes CDR1 LNHDA and CDR2 SQIVND (reference sequence). V was clipped by 7 bases and J by 5 bases, with 14 bases between them.

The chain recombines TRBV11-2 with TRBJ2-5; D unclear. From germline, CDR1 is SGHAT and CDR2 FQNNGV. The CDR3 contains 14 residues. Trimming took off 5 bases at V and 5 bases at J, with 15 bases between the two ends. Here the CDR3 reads CASSHYLVPETQYF. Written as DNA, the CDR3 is TGTGCCAGCAGCCATTACCTGGTCCCCGAGACCCAGTACTTC. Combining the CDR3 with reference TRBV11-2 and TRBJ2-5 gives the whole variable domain EAGVAQSPRYKIIEKRQSVAFWCNPISGHATLYWYQQILGQGPKLLIQFQNNGVVDDSQLPKDRFSAERLKGVDSTLKIQPAKLEDSAVYLCASSHYLVPETQYFGPGTRLLVL.

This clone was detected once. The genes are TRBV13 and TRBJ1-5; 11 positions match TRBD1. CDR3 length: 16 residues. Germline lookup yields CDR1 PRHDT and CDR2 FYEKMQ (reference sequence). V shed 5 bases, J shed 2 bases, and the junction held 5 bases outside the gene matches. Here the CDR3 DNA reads TGTGCCAGCAGCCAGGACAGGGGGCTGGGCAATCAGCCCCAGCATTTT. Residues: CASSQDRGLGNQPQHF.

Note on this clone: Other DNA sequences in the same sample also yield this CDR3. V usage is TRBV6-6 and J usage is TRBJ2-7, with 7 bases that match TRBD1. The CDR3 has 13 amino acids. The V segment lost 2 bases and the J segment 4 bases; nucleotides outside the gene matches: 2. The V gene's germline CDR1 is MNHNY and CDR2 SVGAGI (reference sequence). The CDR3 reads CASSYDRAYEQYF. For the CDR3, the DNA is TGTGCCAGCAGTTACGACAGGGCTTACGAGCAGTACTTC.

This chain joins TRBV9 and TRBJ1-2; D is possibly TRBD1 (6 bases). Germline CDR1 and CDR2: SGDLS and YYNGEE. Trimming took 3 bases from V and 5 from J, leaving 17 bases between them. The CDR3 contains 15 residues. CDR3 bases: TGTGCCAGCAGCGCCCGGGGGCAAAATGGGTATGGCTACACCTTC. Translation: CASSARGQNGYGYTF.

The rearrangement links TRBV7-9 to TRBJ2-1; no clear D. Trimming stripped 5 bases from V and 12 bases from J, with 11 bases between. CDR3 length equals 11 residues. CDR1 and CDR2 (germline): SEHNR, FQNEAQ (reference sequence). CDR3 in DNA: TGTGCCAGCAGCCCTCGACTGGGGCAGTTCTTC. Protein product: CASSPRLGQFF.

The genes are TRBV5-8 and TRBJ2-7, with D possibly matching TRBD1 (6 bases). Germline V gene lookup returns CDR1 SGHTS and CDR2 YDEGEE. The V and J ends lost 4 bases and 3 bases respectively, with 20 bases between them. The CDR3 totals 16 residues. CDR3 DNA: TGTGCCAGCAGCCAAGATCCCGGGACACAAAGCTACGAGCAGTACTTC. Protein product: CASSQDPGTQSYEQYF.

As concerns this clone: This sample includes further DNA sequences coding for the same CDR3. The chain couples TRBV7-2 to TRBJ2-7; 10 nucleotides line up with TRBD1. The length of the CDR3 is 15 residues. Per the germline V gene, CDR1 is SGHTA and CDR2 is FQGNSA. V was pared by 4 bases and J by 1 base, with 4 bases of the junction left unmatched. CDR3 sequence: CASSSGQGGSYEQYF. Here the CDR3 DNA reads TGTGCCAGCAGCTCCGGACAGGGGGGGTCCTACGAGCAGTACTTC.

The DNA of the CDR3 is TGTGCCACCAGCAGAGAAAACTTCTACGAGCAGTACTTC. Its translation: CATSRENFYEQYF. The chain uses TRBV15 and TRBJ2-7; D ambiguous. Germline V gene data show CDR1 as LNHNV and CDR2 as YYDKDF (reference sequence). This CDR3 spans 13 amino acids. Trimming took off 0 bases at V and 3 bases at J, with 6 bases between the two ends. The variable domain in full, with the rest retrieved from reference TRBV15 and TRBJ2-7, is DAMVIQNPRYQVTQFGKPVTLSCSQTLNHNVMYWYQQKSSQAPKLLFHYYDKDFNNEADTPDNFQSRRPNTSFCFLDIRSPGLGDTAMYLCATSRENFYEQYFGPGTRLTVT.

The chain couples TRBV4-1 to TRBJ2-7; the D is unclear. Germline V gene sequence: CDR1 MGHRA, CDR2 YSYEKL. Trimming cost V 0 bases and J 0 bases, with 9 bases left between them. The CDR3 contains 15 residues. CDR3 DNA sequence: TGCGCCAGCAGCCAAGAATGGGGTATCTCCTACGAGCAGTACTTC. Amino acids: CASSQEWGISYEQYF.

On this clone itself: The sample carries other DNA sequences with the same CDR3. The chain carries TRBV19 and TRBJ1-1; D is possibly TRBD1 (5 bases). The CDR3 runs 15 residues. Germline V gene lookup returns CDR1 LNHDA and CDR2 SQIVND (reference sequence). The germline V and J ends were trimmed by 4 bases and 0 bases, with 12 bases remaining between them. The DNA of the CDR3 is TGTGCCAGTAGTAGAACAGGAACGATGAACACTGAAGCTTTCTTT. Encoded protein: CASSRTGTMNTEAFF. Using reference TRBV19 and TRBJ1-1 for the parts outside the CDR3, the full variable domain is DGGITQSPKYLFRKEGQNVTLSCEQNLNHDAMYWYRQDPGQGLRLIYYSQIVNDFQKGDIAEGYSVSREKKESFPLTVTSAQKNPTAFYLCASSRTGTMNTEAFFGQGTRLTVV.

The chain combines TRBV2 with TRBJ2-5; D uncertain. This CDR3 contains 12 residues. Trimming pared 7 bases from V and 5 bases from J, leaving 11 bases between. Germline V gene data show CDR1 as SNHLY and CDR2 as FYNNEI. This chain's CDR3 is CASTTVVETQYF. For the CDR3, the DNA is TGTGCCAGCACCACAGTCGTGGAGACCCAGTACTTC.

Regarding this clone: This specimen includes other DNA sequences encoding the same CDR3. CDR3 residues: CASSLGQGQPQHF. The CDR3, as DNA: TGTGCCAGCAGCTTAGGGCAGGGACAGCCCCAGCATTTT. The V gene is TRBV7-9, the J gene TRBJ1-5, with a possible D match to TRBD1 (5 bases). Looked up from germline, CDR1 is SEHNR and CDR2 is FQNEAQ (reference sequence). The CDR3 has 13 amino acids. The ends were cut back, 1 base at V and 7 bases at J, with 8 bases in the middle.

CDR3: CASSFRSSGTGELFF. The CDR3 DNA sequence: TGTGCCAGCAGCTTTCGTAGTTCGGGCACCGGGGAGCTGTTTTTT. The chain employs TRBV5-4 and TRBJ2-2; D unresolved. V shed 2 bases and J shed 4 bases, with 12 bases lying between them. The germline gives CDR1 SGHNT, CDR2 YYREEE (reference sequence). This CDR3 region has 15 residues.

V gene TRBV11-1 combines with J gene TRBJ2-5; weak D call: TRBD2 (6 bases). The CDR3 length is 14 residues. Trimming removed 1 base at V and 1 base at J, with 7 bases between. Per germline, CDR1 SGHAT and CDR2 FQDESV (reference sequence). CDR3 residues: CASSLVGGQETQYF. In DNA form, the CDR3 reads TGTGCCAGCAGCTTAGTGGGGGGCCAAGAGACCCAGTACTTC.

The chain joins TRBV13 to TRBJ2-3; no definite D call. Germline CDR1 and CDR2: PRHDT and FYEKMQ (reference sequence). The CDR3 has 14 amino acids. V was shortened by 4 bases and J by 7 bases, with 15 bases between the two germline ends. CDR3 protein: CASSSLGDLYTQYF. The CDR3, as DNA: TGTGCCAGCAGCTCTCTAGGTGATTTATATACGCAGTATTTT. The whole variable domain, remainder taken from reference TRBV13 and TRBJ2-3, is AAGVIQSPRHLIKEKRETATLKCYPIPRHDTVYWYQQGPGQDPQFLISFYEKMQSDKGSIPDRFSAQQFSDYHSELNMSSLELGDSALYFCASSSLGDLYTQYFGPGTRLTVL.

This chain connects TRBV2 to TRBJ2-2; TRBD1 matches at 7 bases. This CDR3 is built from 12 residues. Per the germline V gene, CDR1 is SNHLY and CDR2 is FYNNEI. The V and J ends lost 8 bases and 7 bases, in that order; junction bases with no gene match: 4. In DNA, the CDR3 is TGTGCCAGCGGGACAGCCCTCGGGGAGCTGTTTTTT. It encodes CASGTALGELFF. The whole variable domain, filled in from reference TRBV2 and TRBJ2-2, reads EPEVTQTPSHQVTQMGQEVILRCVPISNHLYFYWYRQILGQKVEFLVSFYNNEISEKSEIFDDQFSVERPDGSNFTLKIRSTKLEDSAMYFCASGTALGELFFGEGSRLTVL.

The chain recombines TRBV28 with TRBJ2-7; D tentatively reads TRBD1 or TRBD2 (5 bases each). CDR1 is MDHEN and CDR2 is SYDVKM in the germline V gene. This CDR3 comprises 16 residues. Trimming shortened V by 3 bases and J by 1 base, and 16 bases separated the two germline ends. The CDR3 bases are TGTGCCAGCAGTTTTCGTCGGGGACGGTCGTCCTACGAGCAGTACTTC. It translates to CASSFRRGRSSYEQYF.

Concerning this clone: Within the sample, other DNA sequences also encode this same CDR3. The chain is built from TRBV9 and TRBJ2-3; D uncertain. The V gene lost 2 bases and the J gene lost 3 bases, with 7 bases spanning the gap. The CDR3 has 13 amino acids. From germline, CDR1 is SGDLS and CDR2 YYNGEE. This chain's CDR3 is CASSVLGTDTQYF. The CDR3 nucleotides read TGTGCCAGCAGCGTCCTGGGGACAGATACGCAGTATTTT.

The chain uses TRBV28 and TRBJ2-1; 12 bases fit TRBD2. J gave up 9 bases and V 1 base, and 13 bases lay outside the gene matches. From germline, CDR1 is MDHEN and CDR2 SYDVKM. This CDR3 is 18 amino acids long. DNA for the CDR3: TGTGCCAGCAGTTTATATGGGGTACGACTAGCGGGAGAGGGTGAGCAGTTCTTC. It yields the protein CASSLYGVRLAGEGEQFF.

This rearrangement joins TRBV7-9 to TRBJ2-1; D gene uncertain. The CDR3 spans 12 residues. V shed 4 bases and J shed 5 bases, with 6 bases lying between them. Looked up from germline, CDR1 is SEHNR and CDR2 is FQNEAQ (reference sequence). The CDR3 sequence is CASSSMDNEQFF. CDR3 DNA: TGTGCCAGCAGCTCCATGGACAATGAGCAGTTCTTC.

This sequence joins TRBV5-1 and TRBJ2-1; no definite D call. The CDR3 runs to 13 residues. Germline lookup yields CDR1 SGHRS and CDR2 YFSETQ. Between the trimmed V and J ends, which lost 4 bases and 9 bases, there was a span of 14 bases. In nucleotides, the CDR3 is TGCGCCAGCAGCAAAGACTTGGCTGGTGAGCAGTTCTTC. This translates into CASSKDLAGEQFF.

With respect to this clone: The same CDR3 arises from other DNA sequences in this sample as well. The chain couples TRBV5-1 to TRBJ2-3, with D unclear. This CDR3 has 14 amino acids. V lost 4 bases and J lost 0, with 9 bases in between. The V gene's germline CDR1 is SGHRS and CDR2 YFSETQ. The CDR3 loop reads CASSPGDSTDTQYF. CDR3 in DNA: TGCGCCAGCAGCCCGGGTGATAGCACAGATACGCAGTATTTT. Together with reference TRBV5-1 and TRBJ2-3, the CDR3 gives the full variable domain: KAGVTQTPRYLIKTRGQQVTLSCSPISGHRSVSWYQQTPGQGLQFLFEYFSETQRNKGNFPGRFSGRQFSNSRSEMNVSTLELGDSALYLCASSPGDSTDTQYFGPGTRLTVL.

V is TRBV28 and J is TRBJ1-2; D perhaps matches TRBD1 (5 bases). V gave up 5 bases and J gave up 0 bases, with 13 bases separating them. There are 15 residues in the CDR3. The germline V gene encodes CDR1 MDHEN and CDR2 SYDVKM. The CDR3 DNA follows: TGTGCCAGCAGTGGAATGGGGGGGGCTAACTATGGCTACACCTTC. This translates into CASSGMGGANYGYTF.

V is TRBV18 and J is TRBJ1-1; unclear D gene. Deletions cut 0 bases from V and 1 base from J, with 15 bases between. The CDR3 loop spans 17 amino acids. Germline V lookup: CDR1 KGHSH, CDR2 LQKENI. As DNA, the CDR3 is TGTGCCAGCTCACCACCGGAGGGCCTCTTAAGGAACACTGAAGCTTTCTTT. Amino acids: CASSPPEGLLRNTEAFF. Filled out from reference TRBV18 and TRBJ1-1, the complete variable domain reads NAGVMQNPRHLVRRRGQEARLRCSPMKGHSHVYWYRQLPEEGLKFMVYLQKENIIDESGMPKERFSAEFPKEGPSILRIQQVVRGDSAAYFCASSPPEGLLRNTEAFFGQGTRLTVV.

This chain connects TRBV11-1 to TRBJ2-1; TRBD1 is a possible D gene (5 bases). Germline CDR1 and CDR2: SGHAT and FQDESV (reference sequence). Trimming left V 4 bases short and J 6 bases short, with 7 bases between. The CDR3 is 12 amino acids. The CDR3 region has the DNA TGTGCCAGCAGCTGGCAGGGCAATGAGCAGTTCTTC. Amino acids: CASSWQGNEQFF.

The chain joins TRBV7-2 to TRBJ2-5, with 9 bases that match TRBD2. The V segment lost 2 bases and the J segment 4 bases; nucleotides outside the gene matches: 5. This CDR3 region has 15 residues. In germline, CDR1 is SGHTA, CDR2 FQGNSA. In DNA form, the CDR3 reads TGTGCCAGCAGCTTAACTAGCGGGCTCATAGAGACCCAGTACTTC. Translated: CASSLTSGLIETQYF.

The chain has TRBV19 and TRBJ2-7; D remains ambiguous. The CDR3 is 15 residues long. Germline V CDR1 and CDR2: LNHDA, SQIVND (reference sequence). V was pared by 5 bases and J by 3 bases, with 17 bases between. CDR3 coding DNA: TGTGCCAGTAGTGCGCTCGACAAAAGAAGCTACGAGCAGTACTTC. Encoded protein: CASSALDKRSYEQYF.